A selection of T cell receptor beta chains follows, all from one sample in a study of blood T cells in healthy people across ages. MiXCR, run by TCRdb on the 5' RACE reads, gives a single entry per CDR3 protein. The repertoire holds 600,000 to 1,000,000 distinct CDR3 sequences, with over 45% as singletons. Sequencing used blood. The source of these receptors is a man aged 25 to 40 in good health. CDR3s leave out the opening cysteine and the closing phenylalanine or tryptophan.

J gene,V gene,CDR3 protein
TRBJ2-1,TRBV6-2/TRBV6-3,ASSYLSNNEQF
TRBJ2-4,TRBV11-2,ASSLDGESKAKNIQY
TRBJ2-5,TRBV20-1,SASRGAEETQY
-,TRBV12-3/TRBV12-4,ASSLVAGGRYEQY
TRBJ1-1,TRBV30,AWSVDVLGRAF
TRBJ2-3,TRBV7-2,ASSLFRGGPPGTDTQY
TRBJ1-4,TRBV18,ASSGAQPRTNEKLF
TRBJ2-5,TRBV5-1,ASSPTVGQETQY
TRBJ1-2,TRBV7-2,ASSPQRSTQNYGYT
TRBJ2-7,TRBV6-1,ACEQEAGTYEQY
TRBJ2-3,TRBV4-2,ASSPGGLGTDTQY
TRBJ1-2,TRBV12-3/TRBV12-4,ASSLIGANYGYT
TRBJ2-1,TRBV9,ASSVGAGGPQWQF
TRBJ2-7,TRBV4-1,ASNQEVQQPWGEQY
TRBJ2-5,TRBV15,ATSGDRGSGELY
TRBJ1-1,TRBV6-2/TRBV6-3,ASSPAGADTEAF
TRBJ2-7,TRBV29-1,SVEGTGGFGEQY
TRBJ2-7,TRBV20-1,SAPTPVAGSYEQY
TRBJ2-7,TRBV29-1,SAVAGGHYEQY
TRBJ1-6,TRBV27,ASSPNDYYGSPLH
TRBJ2-3,TRBV10-3,ALSVGQDTDTQY
TRBJ2-7,TRBV20-1,SATLGLLYEQY
TRBJ1-5,TRBV2,ASSEQGMSTQPQH
TRBJ2-1,TRBV29-1,SVRSWDEQF
TRBJ2-2,TRBV6-5,ASSYSGMEARGELF
TRBJ1-5,TRBV20-1,SARAGVDQPQH
TRBJ2-3,TRBV6-1,ASSKGTSRDTQY
TRBJ1-1,TRBV12-3/TRBV12-4,ASSRDGLPGTEAF
TRBJ1-1,TRBV6-5,ASRLQGWGNTEAF
TRBJ1-2,TRBV6-6,ASSRYPGTGVSYT
TRBJ2-1,TRBV2,ASSGGTSGYNEQF
TRBJ2-3,TRBV20-1,SASEVRTGVGTDTQY
TRBJ2-1,TRBV9,ASSVNVRLAGDNEQF
-,TRBV20-1,SASGGGHDGQY
TRBJ1-2,TRBV5-1,ASSLSGGDYGYT
TRBJ2-1,TRBV5-1,ASSLVSTGVNEQF